This T cell receptor beta chain was sequenced during a study of cytomegalovirus exposure and HLA in healthy donors. General study findings and limits: In a later analysis, CMV-associated beta chains were mostly HLA-associated, it appeared.

Researchers ran the PCR with 60 Vbeta and 13 Jbeta primers. Sequencing used immunoSEQ multiplex PCR; TCRdb keeps in-frame clones, though not all of them. The sample carries around 110,000 clones, roughly four fifths recorded once. In the case of this clone: Its antigen is currently unknown.

This CDR3 has 16 residues. V dropped 2 bases and J dropped 3 bases, with 16 bases sitting between them. Germline CDR1 and CDR2: MDHEN and SYDVKM. Material: PBMCs. This clonotype was obtained from a woman between 50 and 59 years old in good health and CMV-seropositive. This rearrangement joins TRBV28 to TRBJ2-5, with TRBD1 as a possible D gene (5 bases). CDR3 nucleotides: TGTGCCAGCAGTTTAGGGGCGGCCGTGTCAGAAGAGACCCAGTACTTC. As protein: CASSLGAAVSEETQYF.